This T cell receptor beta chain emerged from a study of T cell clones after liver transplantation (dated by TCRdb to between 2018 and 2020). With regard to the full study: The samples were obtained from ITN030ST, a randomized trial that attempted immunosuppression withdrawal within 2 years after liver transplantation. As an antigen-independent comparator for the donor-reactive sequences, third party-reactive TCRbeta sequences from pre-transplant MLRs were identified as well. Until randomization at 12-24 months post-transplant, subjects were given standard immunosuppression, with no induction therapy. Donor-reactive T cell clones were identified by TCRbeta sequencing after a pre-transplant mixed lymphocyte reaction and then tracked in post-transplant blood. Of the eight recipients, a few were HCV-positive, while the remaining recipients had been transplanted for non-autoimmune, non-viral indications. Tolerance was defined as complete immunosuppression withdrawal for at least one year with no rise in liver enzymes beyond twice the upper limit of normal. A cohort of 8 liver transplant recipients was studied, of whom 3 were classified as tolerant and 5 as non-tolerant. Blood samples were taken pre-transplant, pre-randomization before withdrawal, and post-randomization after full withdrawal or failed withdrawal.

Comments on this clone: There is no known antigen for this receptor. Within one base of it there is no much larger clone, and no base qualities were kept.

Based on the germline V gene (reference sequence), the CDR1 and CDR2 sequences are LNHDA and SQIVND. Trimming removed 9 bases from V and 3 bases from J, leaving 12 bases between the germline ends. Taken from cysteine to phenylalanine, the CDR3 has 13 residues. Only CDR3 DNA remains: 39 bases, in frame from the first base. The sample's time point label is to be understood as: pre-transplant. Unstimulated PBMCs, after thawing, were stained for CD3, CD4 and CD8 and then FACS-sorted into CD3+CD4+ and CD3+CD8+ populations. Each of the 8 studied subjects was randomized to immunosuppression withdrawal. The Qiagen DNeasy Blood and Tissue Kit was used to isolate genomic DNA. Study-wide conclusions, independent of this receptor: Low numbers of available donor cells limited the measurable donor-reactive repertoire in a couple of subjects. Once repertoire turnover was taken into account, donor-reactive detection showed a significant reduction for CD4 in 7 of 8 subjects and for CD8 in 8 of 8. Without allograft tissue specimens, donor-reactive T cells may have migrated into the graft rather than being deleted. In most of the 8 subjects, circulating donor-reactive CD4 TCRbeta sequences decreased significantly after transplant, regardless of tolerance or HCV status. Because of small, heterogeneous patient numbers and non-standardized post-transplant time points, the conclusions were only preliminary. The decline in donor-reactive sequences exceeded the decline in third party-reactive sequences, suggesting partial antigen-specific deletion that was unrelated to withdrawal success.

Using immunoSEQ, frozen genomic DNA was subjected to high-throughput TCRbeta CDR3 sequencing, a process that included PCR amplification, mapping, bias correction and internal controls. As for the authors' bioinformatics: Only productive rearrangements were retained, with each unique TCRbeta sequence defined by its CDR3 nucleotide sequence together with its V and J gene. For a sequence to be called donor-reactive, it needed a frequency of at least 0.01% and at least 5-fold expansion in CFSE-low cells compared with unstimulated pre-transplant cells. Per-subject minimum frequency thresholds, based on the lowest-template unstimulated sample, ensured at least 90% detection power. Repertoire turnover was measured by Jensen-Shannon divergence between the top 1000 TCRbeta sequences post- and pre-transplant. Two-sided Fisher's exact tests were used to test for changes in the detection of donor-reactive sequences. In its TCRdb copy, this immuneACCESS table keeps in-frame sequences only and misses some clones. Where compared with another copy, unresolved V genes explain less than half of these, and the others have no known cause. From that table come the V and J calls and clone size; the DNA was used to work out D and trimming. Recorded for this sample are tens of thousands of clones; about 92% of them occurred a single time. Jointly, the top ten make up under 3.5% of the sample.

The sequencing here drew on CD4+ T cells from blood, taken before liver transplant. This chain is built from TRBV19 and TRBJ1-5; no D segment can be confidently identified. The origin of this receptor is a human donor who received a liver transplant. The nucleotide sequence reads TGTGCCAGCTCCTACCGGGACAATCAGCCCCAGCATTTT. It encodes CASSYRDNQPQHF.